These T cell receptor beta chains were read from a single sample in a study of Tregs in tolerant kidney transplant recipients. Sequenced by immunoSEQ multiplex PCR; TCRdb stores in-frame clones only, minus some. The table lists about 240,000 clones, about 80% of them singletons. The material sequenced was CD4+ T cells from blood. The source of these receptors is a human donor in good health. Each CDR3 is given with its conserved first and last residue. The order of the fields is D gene, clone size, V gene, J gene, CDR3 DNA, CDR3 protein. D genes are given only for firm matches. A row's size may be missing; if present it is once, few, many or a size class.

.	.	TRBV15	TRBJ1-5	TGTGCCACCAGCAGAGATTGGGGGGGAAGCAATCAGCCCCAGCATTTT	CATSRDWGGSNQPQHF
.	.	TRBV4-1	TRBJ2-5	TGCGCCAGCAGCCAAGGCGAAGGGGCCCAGTACTTC	CASSQGEGAQYF
TRBD1	.	TRBV6-1	TRBJ1-2	TGTGCCAGCAGTGTAGGGATGGCAGGGGGCGACCATGGCTACACCTTC	CASSVGMAGGDHGYTF
.	.	TRBV2	TRBJ2-7	TGTGCCAGCAGTGAAGCGCAAGGACTTGACCCCTACGAGCAGTACTTC	CASSEAQGLDPYEQYF
.	.	TRBV7-9	TRBJ2-3	TGTGCCAGCAGCTTCAGTCTAGGAGGAGCAGATACGCAGTATTTT	CASSFSLGGADTQYF
.	.	TRBV2	TRBJ1-1	TGTGCCAGCAAGGGGTTCAGAGGAACTGAAGCTTTCTTT	CASKGFRGTEAFF
TRBD1	.	TRBV27	TRBJ1-2	TGTGCCAGCAGTGAAAGACAGGGGAGTTACTATGGCTACACCTTC	CASSERQGSYYGYTF
.	once	TRBV7-6	TRBJ2-7	TGTGCCAGCAGCTTAGCGGCCCCCTACGAGCAGTACTTC	CASSLAAPYEQYF
.	.	TRBV6-1	TRBJ1-2	TGTGCCAGCAGGACATCGGGCCTGAAGACGGATGGCTACACCTTC	CASRTSGLKTDGYTF
.	.	TRBV11-2	TRBJ1-2	TGTGCCAGCAGCTTAGAGGGGGCCGGCTATGGCTACACCTTC	CASSLEGAGYGYTF
.	.	TRBV5-1	TRBJ2-1	TGCGCCAGCAGCCTGCGCGGGGACTCCTACAATGAGCAGTTCTTC	CASSLRGDSYNEQFF
.	.	TRBV6-5	TRBJ2-3	TGTGCCAGCAGTTACCTTCCGGAGCCCACAAATACGCAGTATTTT	CASSYLPEPTNTQYF
.	.	TRBV5-1	TRBJ2-7	TGCGCCAGCAGCTCTGACAGCCGCTCCTACGAGCAGTACTTC	CASSSDSRSYEQYF
.	.	TRBV18	TRBJ2-4	TGTGCCAGCTCACCTCAAGAGGGGTCAGCTAACATTCAGTACTTC	CASSPQEGSANIQYF
.	.	TRBV6-1	TRBJ1-2	TGTGCCAGCAGTTCAGAAGAGGGGAACTATGGCTACACCTTC	CASSSEEGNYGYTF
.	once	TRBV19	TRBJ1-4	TGTGCCAGTAGTATAGGCCAGGGCGGTGAAAAACTGTTTTTT	CASSIGQGGEKLFF
TRBD2	.	TRBV7-2	TRBJ2-3	TGTGCCAGCAGCCGGGGAGGGGTCACAGATACGCAGTATTTT	CASSRGGVTDTQYF
.	.	TRBV7-9	TRBJ2-1	TGTGCCAGCAGCTCCCTACCGCCGACGGGGAGGTGGAATGAGCAGTTCTTC	CASSSLPPTGRWNEQFF
TRBD1	.	TRBV6-5	TRBJ2-7	TGTGCCAGCATTCAACAGGGGGCGGGCGCCTACGAGCAGTACTTC	CASIQQGAGAYEQYF
.	.	TRBV29-1	TRBJ2-3	TGCAGCGTTCGGACCACAGATACGCAGTATTTT	CSVRTTDTQYF
.	.	TRBV5-1	TRBJ2-1	TGCGCCAGTAAAATGACAGGACTCTACAATGAGCAGTTCTTC	CASKMTGLYNEQFF
.	.	TRBV7-3	TRBJ2-1	TGTGCCAGCAGCTTAACGTTGTCCAATGAGCAGTTCTTC	CASSLTLSNEQFF
.	.	TRBV7-9	TRBJ2-2	TGTGCCACCTCGGCTAGGGGAAGACCCGGGGAGCTGTTTTTT	CATSARGRPGELFF
.	.	TRBV2	TRBJ2-3	TGTGCCAGCAGGGTCAGGGGCAGCACAGATACGCAGTATTTT	CASRVRGSTDTQYF
.	.	TRBV30	TRBJ1-1	TGTGCCTGGAGCCCGAATGGGATCACTGAAGCTTTCTTT	CAWSPNGITEAFF
.	.	TRBV18	TRBJ1-3	TGTGCCAGCTCACCACCTAATGGAAACACCATATATTTT	CASSPPNGNTIYF
TRBD1	.	TRBV5-1	TRBJ2-7	TGCGCCAGCAGCTTCGACAGGGAGTCCTACGAGCAGTACTTC	CASSFDRESYEQYF
.	.	TRBV2	TRBJ1-2	TGTGCCAGCAGTGTTTCCGGGACATCTAACCACACCTTC	CASSVSGTSNHTF
.	.	TRBV5-1	TRBJ1-2	TGCGCCAGCAGCTTGGCGGCAGGGGTAAACTATGGCTACACCTTC	CASSLAAGVNYGYTF
TRBD2	.	TRBV6-5	TRBJ2-3	TGTGCCAGCAGTTACTGGTCGGGGGGGGGCACAGATACGCAGTATTTT	CASSYWSGGGTDTQYF
TRBD1	.	TRBV5-6	TRBJ1-2	TGTGCCAGCAGCTTGGGACAGGGCCTAGGCTACACCTTC	CASSLGQGLGYTF
TRBD1	.	TRBV19	TRBJ1-2	TGTGCCAGTATAAGGGGGCGCGGAACTAACTATGGCTACACCTTC	CASIRGRGTNYGYTF
.	.	TRBV27	TRBJ2-3	TGTGCCAGCAAGTCTGAGAACACAGATACGCAGTATTTT	CASKSENTDTQYF
TRBD1	.	TRBV23-1	TRBJ2-5	TGCGCCAGCAGTCACCCGGGACAGGGGGAAGAGACCCAGTACTTC	CASSHPGQGEETQYF
.	.	TRBV7-9	TRBJ2-3	TGTGCCAGCAGCAAACTAGCTAGCACAGATACGCAGTATTTT	CASSKLASTDTQYF
.	.	TRBV7-9	TRBJ1-1	TGTGCCAGCAGTCCTGGGGCGAACACTGAAGCTTTCTTT	CASSPGANTEAFF
TRBD1	few	TRBV7-8	TRBJ1-2	TGTGCCAGCAGCTTAGCGGGACAGCGAGGGAATGGCTACACCTTC	CASSLAGQRGNGYTF
TRBD2	few	TRBV6-5	TRBJ2-7	TGTGCCAGCAGTAAGGGTACTAGCGGTGCCGGCGAGCAGTACTTC	CASSKGTSGAGEQYF
.	.	TRBV9	TRBJ1-3	TGTGCCAGCAGCGTCAGAGGTGGGCCCTGGTCTGGAAACACCATATATTTT	CASSVRGGPWSGNTIYF
.	.	TRBV10-1	TRBJ2-5	TGCGCCAGCAGTGAGTCCGCAGGGATGGAGACCCAGTACTTC	CASSESAGMETQYF
TRBD2	.	TRBV14	TRBJ2-3	TGTGCCAGCAGCCAAGATCAGGGACTAGCGGGGCGCACAGATACGCAGTATTTT	CASSQDQGLAGRTDTQYF